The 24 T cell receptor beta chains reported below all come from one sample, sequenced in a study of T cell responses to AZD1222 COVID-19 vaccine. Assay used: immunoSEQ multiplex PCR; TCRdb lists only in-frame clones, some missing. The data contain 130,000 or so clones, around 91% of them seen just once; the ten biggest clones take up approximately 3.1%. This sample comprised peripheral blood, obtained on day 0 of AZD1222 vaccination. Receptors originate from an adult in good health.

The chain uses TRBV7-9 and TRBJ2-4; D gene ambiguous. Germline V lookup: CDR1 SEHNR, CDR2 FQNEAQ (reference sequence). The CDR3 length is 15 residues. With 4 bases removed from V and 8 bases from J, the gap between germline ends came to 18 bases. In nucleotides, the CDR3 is TGTGCCAGCAGCTCACCACTTTTAAGGGCGGACATTCAGTACTTC. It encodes CASSSPLLRADIQYF.

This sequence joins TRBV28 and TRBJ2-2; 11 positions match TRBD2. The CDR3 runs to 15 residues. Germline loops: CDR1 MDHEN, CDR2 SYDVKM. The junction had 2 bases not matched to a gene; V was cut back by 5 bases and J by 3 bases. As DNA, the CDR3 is TGTGCCAGCAGTCGTAGCGGGAGGGACACCGGGGAGCTGTTTTTT. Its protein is CASSRSGRDTGELFF.

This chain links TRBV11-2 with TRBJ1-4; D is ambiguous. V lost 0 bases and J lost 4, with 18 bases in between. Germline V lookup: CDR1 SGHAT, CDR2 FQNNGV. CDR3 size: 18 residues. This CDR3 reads CASSLDLSGGPDNEKLFF. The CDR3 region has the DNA TGTGCCAGCAGCTTAGATCTCTCGGGAGGGCCGGATAATGAAAAACTGTTTTTT.

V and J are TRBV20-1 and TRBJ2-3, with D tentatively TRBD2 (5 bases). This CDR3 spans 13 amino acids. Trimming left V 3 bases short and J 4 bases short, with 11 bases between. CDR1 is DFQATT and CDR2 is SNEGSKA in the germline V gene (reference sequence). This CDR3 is CSASLPAADTQYF. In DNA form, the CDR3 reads TGCAGTGCTAGTCTTCCAGCGGCAGATACGCAGTATTTT.

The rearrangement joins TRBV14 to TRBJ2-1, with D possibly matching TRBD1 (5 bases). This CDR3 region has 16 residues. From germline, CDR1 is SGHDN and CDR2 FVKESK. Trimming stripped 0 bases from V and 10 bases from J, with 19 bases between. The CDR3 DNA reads TGTGCCAGCAGCCAAGAACAGGTACCGCCCCATTGGGAGCAGTTCTTC. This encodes CASSQEQVPPHWEQFF.

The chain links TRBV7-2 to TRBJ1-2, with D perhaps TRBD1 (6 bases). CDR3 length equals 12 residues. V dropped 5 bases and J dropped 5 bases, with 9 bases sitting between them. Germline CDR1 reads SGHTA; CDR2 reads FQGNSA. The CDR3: CASSVGGYGYTF. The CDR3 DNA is TGTGCCAGCAGCGTAGGGGGGTATGGCTACACCTTC.

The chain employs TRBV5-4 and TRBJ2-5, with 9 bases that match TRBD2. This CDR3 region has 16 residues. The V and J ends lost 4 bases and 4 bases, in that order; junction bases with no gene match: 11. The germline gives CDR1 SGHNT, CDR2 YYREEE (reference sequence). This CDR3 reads CASSPRGREGGETQYF. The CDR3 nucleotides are TGTGCCAGCAGCCCGAGGGGGCGGGAGGGCGGAGAGACCCAGTACTTC.

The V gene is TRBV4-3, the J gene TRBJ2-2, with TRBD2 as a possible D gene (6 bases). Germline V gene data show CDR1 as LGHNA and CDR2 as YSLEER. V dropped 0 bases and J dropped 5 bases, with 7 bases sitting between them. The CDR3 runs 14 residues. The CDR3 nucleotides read TGCGCCAGCAGCCAAGATGGGGGGACCGGGGAGCTGTTTTTT. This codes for CASSQDGGTGELFF.

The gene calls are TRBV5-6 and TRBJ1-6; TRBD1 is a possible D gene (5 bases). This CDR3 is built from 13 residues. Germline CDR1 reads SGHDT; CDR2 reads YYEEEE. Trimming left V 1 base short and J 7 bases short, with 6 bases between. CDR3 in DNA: TGTGCCAGCAGCTTGCCAGGGAATTCACCCCTCCACTTT. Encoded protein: CASSLPGNSPLHF.

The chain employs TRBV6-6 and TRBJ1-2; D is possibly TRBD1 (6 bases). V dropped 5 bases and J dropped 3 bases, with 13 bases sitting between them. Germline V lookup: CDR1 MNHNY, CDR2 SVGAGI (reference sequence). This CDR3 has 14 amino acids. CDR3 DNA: TGTGCCAGCAGTGGGGCACAGGGCGACTATGGCTACACCTTC. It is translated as CASSGAQGDYGYTF.

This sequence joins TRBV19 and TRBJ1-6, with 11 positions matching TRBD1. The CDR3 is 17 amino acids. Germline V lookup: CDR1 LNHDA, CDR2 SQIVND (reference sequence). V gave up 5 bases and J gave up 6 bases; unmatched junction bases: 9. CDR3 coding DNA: TGTGCCAGTAGTCCAGAGGACAGGGGGCTAATTAATTCACCCCTCCACTTT. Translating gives CASSPEDRGLINSPLHF.

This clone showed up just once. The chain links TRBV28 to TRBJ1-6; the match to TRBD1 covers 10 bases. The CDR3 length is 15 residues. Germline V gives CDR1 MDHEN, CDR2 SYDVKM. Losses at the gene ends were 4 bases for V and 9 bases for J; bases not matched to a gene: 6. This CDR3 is CASSSPGTGVSPLHF. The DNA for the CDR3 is TGTGCCAGCAGTTCCCCCGGGACAGGGGTTTCACCCCTCCACTTT.

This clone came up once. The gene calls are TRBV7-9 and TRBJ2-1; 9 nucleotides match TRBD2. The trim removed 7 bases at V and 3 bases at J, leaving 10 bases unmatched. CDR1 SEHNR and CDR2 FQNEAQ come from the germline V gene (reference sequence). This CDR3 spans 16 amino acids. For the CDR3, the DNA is TGTGCCAGCACCTCAGGGGCTAGCGGGAACTACAATGAGCAGTTCTTC. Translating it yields CASTSGASGNYNEQFF.

Here the CDR3 reads CASSPEGYNEQFF. The CDR3 DNA sequence: TGTGCCAGCAGTCCGGAGGGCTACAATGAGCAGTTCTTC. The V and J genes are TRBV2 and TRBJ2-1; D perhaps matches TRBD2 (6 bases). The CDR3 consists of 13 residues. With 5 bases removed from V and 3 bases from J, the gap between germline ends came to 8 bases. Germline values: CDR1 SNHLY, CDR2 FYNNEI.

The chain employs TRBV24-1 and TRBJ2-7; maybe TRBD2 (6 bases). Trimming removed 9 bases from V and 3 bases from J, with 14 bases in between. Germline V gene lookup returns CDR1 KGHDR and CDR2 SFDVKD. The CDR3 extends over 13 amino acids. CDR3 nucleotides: TGTGCCACCGGCCCAGCGGAGGGCTACGAGCAGTACTTC. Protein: CATGPAEGYEQYF.

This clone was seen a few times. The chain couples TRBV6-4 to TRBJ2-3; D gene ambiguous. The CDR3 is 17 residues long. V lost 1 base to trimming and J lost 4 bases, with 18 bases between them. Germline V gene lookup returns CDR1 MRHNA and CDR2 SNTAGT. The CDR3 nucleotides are TGTGCCAGCAGTGACTTTATCAGGCATCGAATCGCAGATACGCAGTATTTT. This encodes CASSDFIRHRIADTQYF.

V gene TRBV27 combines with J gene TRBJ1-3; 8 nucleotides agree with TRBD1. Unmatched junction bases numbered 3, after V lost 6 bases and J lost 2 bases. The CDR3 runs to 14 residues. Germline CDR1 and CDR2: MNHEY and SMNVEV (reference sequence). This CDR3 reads CASSPQGAGNTIYF. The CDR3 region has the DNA TGTGCCAGCAGCCCACAGGGGGCTGGAAACACCATATATTTT.

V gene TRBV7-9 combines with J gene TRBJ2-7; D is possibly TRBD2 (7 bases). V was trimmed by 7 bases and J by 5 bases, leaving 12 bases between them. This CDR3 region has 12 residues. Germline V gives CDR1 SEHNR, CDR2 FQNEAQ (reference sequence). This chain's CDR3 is CASTEGGDEQYF. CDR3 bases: TGTGCCAGCACCGAGGGGGGGGACGAGCAGTACTTC.

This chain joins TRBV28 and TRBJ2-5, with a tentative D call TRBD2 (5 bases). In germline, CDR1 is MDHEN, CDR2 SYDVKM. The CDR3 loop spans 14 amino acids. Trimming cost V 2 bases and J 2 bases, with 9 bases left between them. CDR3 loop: CASSLGGFQETQYF. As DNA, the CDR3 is TGTGCCAGCAGTTTAGGAGGCTTTCAAGAGACCCAGTACTTC.

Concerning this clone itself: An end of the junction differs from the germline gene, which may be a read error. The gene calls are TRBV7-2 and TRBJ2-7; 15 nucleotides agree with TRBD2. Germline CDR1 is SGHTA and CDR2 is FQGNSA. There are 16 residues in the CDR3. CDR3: CASSLARGLAGGALGF. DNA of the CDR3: TGTGCCAGCAGCTTAGCCCGGGGACTAGCGGGAGGCGCCCTTGGCTTC.

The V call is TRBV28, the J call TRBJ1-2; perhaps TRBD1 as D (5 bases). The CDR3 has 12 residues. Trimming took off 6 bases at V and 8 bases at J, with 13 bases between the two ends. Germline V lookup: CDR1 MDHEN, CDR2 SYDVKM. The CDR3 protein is CASRGLGWGYTF. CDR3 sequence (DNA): TGTGCCAGCAGGGGACTCGGCTGGGGCTACACCTTC.

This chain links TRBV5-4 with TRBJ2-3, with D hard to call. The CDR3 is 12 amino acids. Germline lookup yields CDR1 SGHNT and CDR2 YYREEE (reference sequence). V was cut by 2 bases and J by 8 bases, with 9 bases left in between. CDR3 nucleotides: TGTGCCAGCAGCTTTGGGCCCCTTACGCAGTATTTT. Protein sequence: CASSFGPLTQYF.

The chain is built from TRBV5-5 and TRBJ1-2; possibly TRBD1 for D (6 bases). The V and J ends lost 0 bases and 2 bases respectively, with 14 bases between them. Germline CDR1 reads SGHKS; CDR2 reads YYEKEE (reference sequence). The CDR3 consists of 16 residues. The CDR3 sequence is CASSLAEWGANYGYTF. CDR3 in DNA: TGTGCCAGCAGCTTGGCGGAGTGGGGGGCGAACTATGGCTACACCTTC.

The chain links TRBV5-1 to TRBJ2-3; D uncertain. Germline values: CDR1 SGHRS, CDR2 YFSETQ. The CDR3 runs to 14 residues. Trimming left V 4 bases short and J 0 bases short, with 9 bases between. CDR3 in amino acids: CASSGQSSTDTQYF. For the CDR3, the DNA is TGCGCCAGCAGCGGCCAGAGTAGCACAGATACGCAGTATTTT.